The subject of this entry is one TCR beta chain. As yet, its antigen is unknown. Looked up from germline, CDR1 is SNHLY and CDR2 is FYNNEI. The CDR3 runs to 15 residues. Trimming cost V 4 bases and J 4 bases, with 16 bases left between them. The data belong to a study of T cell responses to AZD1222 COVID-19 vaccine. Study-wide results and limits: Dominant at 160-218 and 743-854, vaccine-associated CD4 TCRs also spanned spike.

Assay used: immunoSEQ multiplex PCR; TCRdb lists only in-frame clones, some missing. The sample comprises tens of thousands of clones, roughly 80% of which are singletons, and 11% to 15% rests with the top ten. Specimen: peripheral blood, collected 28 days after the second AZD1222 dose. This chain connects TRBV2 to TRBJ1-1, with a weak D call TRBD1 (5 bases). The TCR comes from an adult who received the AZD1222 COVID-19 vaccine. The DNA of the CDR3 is TGTGCCAGCAGTGTAAACGGGGGAGCAAGCACTGAAGCTTTCTTT. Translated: CASSVNGGASTEAFF.